Below, 22 T cell receptor beta chains from the same sample are listed, as sequenced in a study of monozygotic twins with inflammatory bowel disease. TCRdb re-called the 5' RACE reads; one entry per CDR3 protein, DNA not given. This listing includes a few hundred thousand distinct CDR3 sequences. The specimen sequenced was blood. These receptor sequences come from a human donor with ulcerative colitis or Crohn's disease, or a healthy co-twin of an affected twin (not recorded which).

The rearrangement links TRBV7-9 to TRBJ2-5; absent DNA, TCRdb's TRBD1 call cannot be checked. The CDR3 consists of 15 residues. Germline CDR1 is SEHNR and CDR2 is FQNEAQ (reference sequence). The CDR3 loop is CASSVGQGTDETQYF. Based on the CDR3 plus reference TRBV7-9 and TRBJ2-5, the full variable domain is DTGVSQNPRHKITKRGQNVTFRCDPISEHNRLYWYRQTLGQGPEFLTYFQNEAQLEKSRLLSDRFSAERPKGSFSTLEIQRTEQGDSAMYLCASSVGQGTDETQYFGPGTRLLVL.

V and J are TRBV4-1 and TRBJ2-7; TCRdb picks TRBD2, but there is no DNA to check that call. The CDR3 spans 18 residues. CDR1 is MGHRA, CDR2 YSYEKL, per germline. CDR3 sequence: CASSQEKGLSLEAYEQYF.

The chain recombines TRBV20-1 with TRBJ2-3; TCRdb outputs TRBD1, but without DNA this stays unchecked. The CDR3 extends over 15 amino acids. Germline CDR1 DFQATT, CDR2 SNEGSKA (reference sequence). The CDR3 is CSARSPRGQGDTQYF.

The rearrangement links TRBV5-1 to TRBJ2-1; TCRdb calls TRBD2, which cannot be checked without DNA. This CDR3 has 15 residues. Germline CDR1 and CDR2: SGHRS and YFSETQ. Here the CDR3 reads CASSTGLAGLNEQFF.

The chain recombines TRBV24-1 with TRBJ2-2; TCRdb returns TRBD1, unconfirmable since there is no DNA. The CDR3 covers 13 residues. CDR1 is KGHDR, CDR2 SFDVKD, per germline. The chain's CDR3 is CATSEGTVGELFF.

The chain couples TRBV4-3 to TRBJ1-1. This CDR3 has 15 residues. The germline gives CDR1 LGHNA, CDR2 YSLEER. This CDR3 is CASSQDSSVTAEAFF.

The chain joins TRBV7-9 to TRBJ2-1; the D gene TCRdb calls, TRBD1, cannot be checked with no DNA. This CDR3 has 14 residues. Looked up from germline, CDR1 is SEHNR and CDR2 is FQNEAQ (reference sequence). CDR3 sequence reads: CASSPGTANNEQFF.

The chain has TRBV3-1 and TRBJ1-1. Germline CDR1 LGHDT, CDR2 YNNKEL (reference sequence). CDR3 length: 13 residues. The CDR3 region is CASSRGRGTEAFF. Supplemented by reference TRBV3-1 and TRBJ1-1, the full variable domain reads DTAVSQTPKYLVTQMGNDKSIKCEQNLGHDTMYWYKQDSKKFLKIMFSYNNKELIINETVPNRFSPKSPDKAHLNLHINSLELGDSAVYFCASSRGRGTEAFFGQGTRLTVV.

The chain joins TRBV4-2 to TRBJ2-7; the TRBD2 assignment by TCRdb is unverifiable without DNA. There are 17 residues in the CDR3. CDR1 and CDR2 (germline): LGHNA, YNFKEQ. CDR3 sequence reads: CASSQVLEKRENYEQYF.

The chain couples TRBV12-3 or TRBV12-4 to TRBJ1-4; TCRdb names TRBD1, which stays unverified in the absence of DNA. The CDR3 has 15 amino acids. The CDR3 reads CASSPNRVLEEKLFF.

This sequence joins TRBV5-1 and TRBJ2-1; TCRdb picks TRBD2, but there is no DNA to check that call. CDR3 length: 16 amino acids. Germline V gene sequence: CDR1 SGHRS, CDR2 YFSETQ. The CDR3 protein is CASSSGLAGSYNEQFF. The variable domain in full, completed from reference TRBV5-1 and TRBJ2-1, reads KAGVTQTPRYLIKTRGQQVTLSCSPISGHRSVSWYQQTPGQGLQFLFEYFSETQRNKGNFPGRFSGRQFSNSRSEMNVSTLELGDSALYLCASSSGLAGSYNEQFFGPGTRLTVL.

CDR3 residues: CASSRGLAGGAYEQYF. The chain employs TRBV7-9 and TRBJ2-7; absent DNA, TCRdb's TRBD2 call cannot be checked. CDR1 SEHNR and CDR2 FQNEAQ come from the germline V gene (reference sequence). The CDR3 extends over 16 amino acids.

V is TRBV6-5 and J is TRBJ2-7; the TCRdb call, TRBD1, lacks DNA for checking. Germline V gene lookup returns CDR1 MNHEY and CDR2 SVGAGI. The CDR3 extends over 15 amino acids. The CDR3 protein is CASSTPGTGSYEQYF.

The chain uses TRBV19 and TRBJ2-2; the TRBD2 assignment by TCRdb is unverifiable without DNA. Germline CDR1 LNHDA, CDR2 SQIVND (reference sequence). This CDR3 is built from 15 residues. The CDR3 is CASSILAGSAGELFF.

The J gene is TRBJ2-7, the V gene TRBV18; TCRdb proposes TRBD1, but this gene call is untestable without DNA. Per the germline V gene, CDR1 is KGHSH and CDR2 is LQKENI. This CDR3 is built from 17 residues. The CDR3 loop reads CASSPLTGAFTSYEQYF.

The gene calls are TRBV12-3 or TRBV12-4 and TRBJ2-3. This CDR3 is built from 13 residues. Here the CDR3 reads CASSLKPSDTQYF.

The CDR3 sequence: CSAIPPSGTGPGTYGYTF. The genes are TRBV20-1 and TRBJ1-2; the TRBD1 assignment by TCRdb is unverifiable without DNA. Germline V CDR1 and CDR2: DFQATT, SNEGSKA (reference sequence). The length of the CDR3 is 18 residues.

The chain carries TRBV5-1 and TRBJ2-1; the D call of TRBD2 rests on TCRdb alone, since no DNA is present to check it. The germline gives CDR1 SGHRS, CDR2 YFSETQ. The CDR3 totals 15 residues. CDR3 protein: CASTTKESRVNEQFF.

This sequence joins TRBV19 and TRBJ1-1; TCRdb picks TRBD1, but there is no DNA to check that call. Germline assignment: CDR1 LNHDA and CDR2 SQIVND (reference sequence). CDR3 length: 14 residues. The CDR3: CAASPGRINTEAFF.

This chain connects TRBV7-9 to TRBJ2-1; without DNA, the TCRdb call of TRBD1 cannot be checked. CDR1 and CDR2 (germline): SEHNR, FQNEAQ (reference sequence). The CDR3 has 17 amino acids. The CDR3 protein is CASSFQLTRDRHNEQFF.

This chain joins TRBV11-2 and TRBJ2-3; TCRdb's D call, TRBD1, is unchecked because there is no DNA. The CDR3 runs to 14 residues. Looked up from germline, CDR1 is SGHAT and CDR2 is FQNNGV. The CDR3 reads CASKNGQGTDTQYF. Together with reference TRBV11-2 and TRBJ2-3, the CDR3 gives the full variable domain: EAGVAQSPRYKIIEKRQSVAFWCNPISGHATLYWYQQILGQGPKLLIQFQNNGVVDDSQLPKDRFSAERLKGVDSTLKIQPAKLEDSAVYLCASKNGQGTDTQYFGPGTRLTVL.

This chain links TRBV9 with TRBJ2-5; TCRdb names TRBD2, which stays unverified in the absence of DNA. CDR3 length: 16 residues. Germline V gene sequence: CDR1 SGDLS, CDR2 YYNGEE. CDR3 sequence: CASSVQNGGVRETQYF.